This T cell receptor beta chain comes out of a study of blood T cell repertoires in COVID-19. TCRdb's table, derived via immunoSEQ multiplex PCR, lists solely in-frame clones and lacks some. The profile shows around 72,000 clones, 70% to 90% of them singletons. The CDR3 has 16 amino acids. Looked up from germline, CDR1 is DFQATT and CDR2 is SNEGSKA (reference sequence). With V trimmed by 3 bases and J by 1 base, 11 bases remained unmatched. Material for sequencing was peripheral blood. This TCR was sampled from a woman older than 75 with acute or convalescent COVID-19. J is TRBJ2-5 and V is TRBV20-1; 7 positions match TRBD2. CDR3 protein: CSASNSGGSGQETQYF. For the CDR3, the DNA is TGCAGTGCTAGTAATAGTGGCGGGAGTGGCCAAGAGACCCAGTACTTC.